What follows are 10 T cell receptor beta chains derived from one specimen sequenced in a study of control samples from healthy donors and cancer patients (dated by TCRdb to 2018 to 2021). The library was obtained by the immunoSEQ multiplex PCR assay. The source is immuneACCESS, and TCRdb retained only in-frame sequences with V and J called. Part of the clones is not carried over; for the studies checked, unresolved V genes explain less than half of this, and the remainder is unexplained. The sample yields roughly 120,000 clones; under 95% were counted once. The ten largest clonotypes hold about 1.5% of the sample. Sequenced input: PBMCs. Receptors originate from a man aged 45-65 years with head and neck cancer.

The chain links TRBV5-3 to TRBJ2-1; TRBD1 matches 7 bases. TRBV5-3 is an ORF, and what it does is uncertain. V was pared by 8 bases and J by 5 bases, with 7 bases of the junction left unmatched. This CDR3 is 13 amino acids long. CDR3 nucleotide sequence: TGTGCCAGCCACGCCGGGACAGACAATGAGCAGTTCTTC. Protein sequence: CASHAGTDNEQFF.

The V and J genes are TRBV9 and TRBJ2-3, with D unclear. The CDR3 is 14 amino acids. CDR1 is SGDLS and CDR2 is YYNGEE in the germline V gene. Between the trimmed V and J ends, which lost 4 bases and 0 bases, there was a span of 9 bases. CDR3 coding DNA: TGTGCCAGCAGCTTACACCCGAGCACAGATACGCAGTATTTT. Protein product: CASSLHPSTDTQYF.

DNA for the CDR3: TGTGCCAGCAGCCAGGGGGCTGGAAGCAATCAGCCCCAGCATTTT. Protein: CASSQGAGSNQPQHF. The V call is TRBV28, the J call TRBJ1-5, with 8 bases identical to TRBD1. CDR1 and CDR2 (germline): MDHEN, SYDVKM. V shed 6 bases and J 1 base; nucleotides not matched to a gene: 5. The CDR3 has 15 amino acids.

The rearrangement uses TRBV7-9 and TRBJ2-6, with 12 positions matching TRBD1. The CDR3 length is 18 residues. Looked up from germline, CDR1 is SEHNR and CDR2 is FQNEAQ (reference sequence). The V gene end was trimmed by 5 bases and the J gene end by 2 bases; junction bases not matched to a gene: 7. In nucleotides, the CDR3 is TGTGCCAGCAGCCCACGGGACAGGGGGCTTCCTGGGGCCAACGTCCTGACTTTC. Residues: CASSPRDRGLPGANVLTF.

J is TRBJ1-2 and V is TRBV19; a weak D match, TRBD1 (6 bases). The CDR3 has 16 amino acids. Deletions cut 5 bases from V and 8 bases from J, with 24 bases between. Germline CDR1 and CDR2: LNHDA and SQIVND (reference sequence). CDR3 sequence (DNA): TGTGCCAGTAGTGGTTGGCAGGGGACGTTTTCTATCGGCTACACCTTC. This gives the protein CASSGWQGTFSIGYTF.

The rearrangement uses TRBV15 and TRBJ1-4, with TRBD1 as a possible D gene (5 bases). The CDR3 runs to 18 residues. CDR1 LNHNV and CDR2 YYDKDF come from the germline V gene (reference sequence). Trimming removed 0 bases at V and 4 bases at J, with 18 bases between. Here the CDR3 reads CATSRDRRGGSFNEKLFF. The DNA for the CDR3 is TGTGCCACCAGCAGAGATCGAAGGGGAGGAAGTTTTAATGAAAAACTGTTTTTT.

The V and J genes are TRBV9 and TRBJ1-2, with 8 bases fitting TRBD1. Trimming took 0 bases from V and 4 from J; bases not matched to a gene: 5. Germline-derived CDR1 and CDR2 are SGDLS and YYNGEE. The CDR3 extends over 15 amino acids. The CDR3 DNA is TGTGCCAGCAGCGTAGGGACAGGGATTATCTATGGCTACACCTTC. Its translation: CASSVGTGIIYGYTF.

The rearrangement uses TRBV5-1 and TRBJ2-7; 7 bases agree with TRBD2. Germline CDR1 SGHRS, CDR2 YFSETQ. CDR3 size: 13 residues. V shed 3 bases and J 1 base; nucleotides not matched to a gene: 1. CDR3 amino acids: CASSWGGSYEQYF. The CDR3 DNA follows: TGCGCCAGCAGCTGGGGGGGATCCTACGAGCAGTACTTC.

The rearrangement links TRBV20-1 to TRBJ1-2; D unresolved. The V end was cut by 8 bases, the J end by 14 bases, with 12 bases between. Germline V CDR1 and CDR2: DFQATT, SNEGSKA (reference sequence). The CDR3 is 8 amino acids. CDR3 in DNA: TGCAGTAGCCCCACGGGTACCTTC. It specifies CSSPTGTF.

Here the CDR3 DNA reads TGCGCCAGCAGCTTGGAAACGTTTAGGATAAGGACCGGGGAGCTGTTTTTT. Protein sequence: CASSLETFRIRTGELFF. V usage is TRBV5-1 and J usage is TRBJ2-2; D unclear. From germline, CDR1 is SGHRS and CDR2 YFSETQ. The CDR3 loop spans 17 amino acids. V was cut by 0 bases and J by 5 bases, with 17 bases left in between.